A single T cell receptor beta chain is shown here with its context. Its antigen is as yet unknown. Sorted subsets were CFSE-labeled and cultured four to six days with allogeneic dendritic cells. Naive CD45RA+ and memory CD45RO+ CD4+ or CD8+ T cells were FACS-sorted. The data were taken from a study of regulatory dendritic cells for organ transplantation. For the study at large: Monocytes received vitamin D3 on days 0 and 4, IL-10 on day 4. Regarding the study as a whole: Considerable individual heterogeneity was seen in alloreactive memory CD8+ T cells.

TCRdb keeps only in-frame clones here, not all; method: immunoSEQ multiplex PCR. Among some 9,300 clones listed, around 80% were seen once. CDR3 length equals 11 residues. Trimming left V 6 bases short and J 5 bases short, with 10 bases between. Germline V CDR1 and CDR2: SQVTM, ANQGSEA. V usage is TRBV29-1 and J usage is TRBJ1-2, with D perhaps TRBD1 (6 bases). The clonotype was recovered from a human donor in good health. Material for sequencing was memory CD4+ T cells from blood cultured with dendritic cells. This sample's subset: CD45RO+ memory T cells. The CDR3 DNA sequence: TGCAGCGTGGTGACAGGTTATGGCTACACCTTC. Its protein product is CSVVTGYGYTF.